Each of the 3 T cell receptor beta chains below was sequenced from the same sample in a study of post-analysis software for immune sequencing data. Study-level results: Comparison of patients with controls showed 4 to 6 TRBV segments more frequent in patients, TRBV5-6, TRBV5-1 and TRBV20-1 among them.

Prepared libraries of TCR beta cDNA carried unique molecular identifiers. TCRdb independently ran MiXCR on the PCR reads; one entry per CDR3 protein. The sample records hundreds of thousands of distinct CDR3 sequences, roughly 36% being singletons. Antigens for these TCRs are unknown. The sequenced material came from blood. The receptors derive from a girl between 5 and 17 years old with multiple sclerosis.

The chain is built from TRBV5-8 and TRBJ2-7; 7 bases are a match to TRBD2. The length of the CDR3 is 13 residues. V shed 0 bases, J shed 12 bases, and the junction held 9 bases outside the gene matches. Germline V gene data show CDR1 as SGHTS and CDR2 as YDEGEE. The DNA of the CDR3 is TGTGCCAGCAGCTTGGACTGGCGAGCGGGGAGGTACTTC. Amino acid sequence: CASSLDWRAGRYF.

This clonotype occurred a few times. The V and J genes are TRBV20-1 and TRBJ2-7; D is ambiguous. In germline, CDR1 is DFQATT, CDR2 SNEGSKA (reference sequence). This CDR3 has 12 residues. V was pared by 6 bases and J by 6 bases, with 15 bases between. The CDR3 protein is CSALPGRGEQYF. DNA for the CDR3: TGCAGTGCCCTTCCGGGCCGAGGCGAGCAGTACTTC.

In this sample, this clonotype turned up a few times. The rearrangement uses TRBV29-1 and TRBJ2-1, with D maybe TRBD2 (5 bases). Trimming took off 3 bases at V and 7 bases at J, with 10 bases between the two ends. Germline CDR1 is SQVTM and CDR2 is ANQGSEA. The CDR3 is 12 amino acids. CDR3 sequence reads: CSVEARGNEQFF. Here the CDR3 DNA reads TGCAGCGTTGAGGCCCGGGGAAATGAGCAGTTCTTC.